Included here is one T cell receptor (beta chain) sequence, with context. Authors' processing steps: Amplification from reference gene primers served as the basis for estimated nucleated cell counts. Some clones are missing from TCRdb's copy, which holds only in-frame ones; the method was immunoSEQ multiplex PCR. Clone size and V and J calls were adopted from that table, with D and trimming inferred from the DNA. Seen here are fewer than 200,000 clones, around 85% observed once, and the top ten hold over 7%. This record belongs to a study of blood T cell repertoires in COVID-19. Study as a whole: Samples of COVID-19 (acute and convalescent) were obtained from the United States, Italy and Spain. PBMCs, B-cell-depleted T cells, or T cells were the source of the cDNA or gDNA that made up the material.

The CDR3 covers 13 residues. CDR1 and CDR2 (germline): MNHEY, SVGAGI. With 5 bases removed from V and 3 bases from J, the gap between germline ends came to 10 bases. The source is a man aged 45 to 65 with active or convalescent COVID-19. Source material: peripheral blood. This chain joins TRBV6-5 and TRBJ1-2, with a weak D call TRBD1 (5 bases). The CDR3 loop is CASSPGTDYGYTF. CDR3 sequence (DNA): TGTGCCAGCAGTCCTGGGACTGACTATGGCTACACCTTC.